The present entry profiles one T cell receptor beta chain with its context. Its matching antigen is unknown. These data originate in a study of CD8 T cells in ankylosing spondylitis. Notes on the study in general: With a CD8+ phenotype, disease-linked clones were relatively rare in peripheral blood. Among TCR beta sequences, a motif of eight highly homologous variants appeared characteristic of ankylosing spondylitis blood.

TCRdb re-derived calls from the 5' RACE reads in MiXCR, one entry per CDR3 protein. The sample lists 220,000 or so distinct CDR3 sequences, approximately 20% occurring once. Germline-derived CDR1 and CDR2 are SQVTM and ANQGSEA. The CDR3 runs to 11 residues. Trimming stripped 5 bases from V and 5 bases from J, with 6 bases between. This clonotype originated in a male donor with ankylosing spondylitis. Specimen: blood, either unsorted or a sorted T cell fraction (not recorded which). This chain uses TRBV29-1 with TRBJ1-4, with TRBD1 as a possible D gene (5 bases). The CDR3 DNA reads as TGCAGCGTTCAGGGAAATGAAAAACTGTTTTTT. This sequence encodes CSVQGNEKLFF.